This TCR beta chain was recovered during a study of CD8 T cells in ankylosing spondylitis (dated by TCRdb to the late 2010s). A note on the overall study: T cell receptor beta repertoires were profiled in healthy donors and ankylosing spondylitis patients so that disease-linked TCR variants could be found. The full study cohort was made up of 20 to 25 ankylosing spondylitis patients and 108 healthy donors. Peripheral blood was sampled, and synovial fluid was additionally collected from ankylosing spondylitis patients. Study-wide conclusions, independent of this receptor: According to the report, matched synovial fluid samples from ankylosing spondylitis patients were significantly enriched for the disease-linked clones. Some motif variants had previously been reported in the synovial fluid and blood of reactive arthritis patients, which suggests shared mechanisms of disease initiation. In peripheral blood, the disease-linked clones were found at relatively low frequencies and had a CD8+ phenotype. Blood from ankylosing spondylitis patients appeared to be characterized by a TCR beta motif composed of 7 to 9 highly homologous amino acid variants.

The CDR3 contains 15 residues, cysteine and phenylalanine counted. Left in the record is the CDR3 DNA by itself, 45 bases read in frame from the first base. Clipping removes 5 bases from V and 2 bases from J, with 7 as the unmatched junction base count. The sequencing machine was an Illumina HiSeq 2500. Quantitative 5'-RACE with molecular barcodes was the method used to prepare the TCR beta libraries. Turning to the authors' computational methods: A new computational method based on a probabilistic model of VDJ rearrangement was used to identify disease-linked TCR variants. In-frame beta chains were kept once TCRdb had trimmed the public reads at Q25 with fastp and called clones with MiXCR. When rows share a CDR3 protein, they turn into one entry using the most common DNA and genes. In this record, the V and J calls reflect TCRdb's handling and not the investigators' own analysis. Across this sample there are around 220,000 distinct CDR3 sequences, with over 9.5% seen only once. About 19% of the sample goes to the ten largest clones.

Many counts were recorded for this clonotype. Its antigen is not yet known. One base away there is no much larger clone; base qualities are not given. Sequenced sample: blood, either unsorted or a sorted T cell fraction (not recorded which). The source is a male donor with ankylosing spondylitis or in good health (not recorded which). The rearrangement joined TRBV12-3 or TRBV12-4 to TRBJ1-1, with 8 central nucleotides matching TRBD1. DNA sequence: TGTGCCAGCAGTCCCCGGACAGGGCAAAACACTGAAGCTTTCTTT. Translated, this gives CASSPRTGQNTEAFF.